A selection of T cell receptor beta chains follows, all from one sample in a study of T-cell memory formation after mild COVID-19. In TCRdb, the 5' RACE reads were re-called with MiXCR into one record per CDR3 protein. This table has 450,000 to 650,000 distinct CDR3 sequences, more than 15% appearing once. The specimen sequenced was PBMCs or a T cell subset sorted from them (not recorded which). The receptors stem from an adult woman who had mild COVID-19 (a few samples of this study predate the infection). Cell type and time point are not known. Both conserved end residues are part of each CDR3. A D gene is named only where the DNA matches it firmly.

>NA|12|TRBV7-2|TRBJ2-5
CASSSLRKTQYF
>NA|11|TRBV6-2/TRBV6-3|TRBJ2-7
CATVFSYEQYF
>TRBD2|15|TRBV6-5|TRBJ2-7
CASSRLAGSAYEQYF
>TRBD2|13|TRBV12-3/TRBV12-4|TRBJ2-1
CASSSPGLDEQFF
>TRBD2|16|TRBV11-1|TRBJ2-3
CASLRASGTSGYTQYF
>TRBD1|15|TRBV6-5|TRBJ1-6
CASSLLGRGNSPLHF
>NA|13|TRBV9|TRBJ1-1
CASSAPANTEAFF
>NA|11|TRBV3-1|TRBJ1-6
CASSKNSPLHF
>TRBD2|15|TRBV3-1|TRBJ2-7
CASSKLSGKRYEQYF
>NA|13|TRBV20-1|TRBJ2-1
CSAARGEDNEQFF
>TRBD1|15|TRBV3-1|TRBJ1-2
CASSQVPTGGYGYTF
>NA|13|TRBV2|TRBJ2-7
CASSEATDYEQYF
>NA|14|TRBV5-1|TRBJ2-7
CASSARRIAYEQYF
>TRBD1|13|TRBV29-1|TRBJ2-7
CSGGTGSPSEQYF
>NA|15|TRBV5-1|TRBJ1-5
CASSLASGSNQPQHF
>TRBD1|14|TRBV3-1|TRBJ1-1
CASSQVTGGTEAFF
>TRBD2|17|TRBV7-8|TRBJ2-1
CASSFPDGLASRGEQFF
>NA|15|TRBV13|TRBJ2-5
CASSPDGDFQETQYF
>NA|12|TRBV12-3/TRBV12-4|TRBJ2-1
CASSLTSSEQFF
>TRBD2|16|TRBV4-2|TRBJ2-3
CASSQDSAGARDTQYF
>TRBD1|18|TRBV14|TRBJ1-1
CASSQDPRNRGVRSEAFF
>NA|15|TRBV29-1|TRBJ2-3
CSVAWTAGSVDTQYF
>TRBD1|15|TRBV19|TRBJ2-2
CASSSTGGIGGELFF
>NA|14|TRBV7-9|TRBJ1-1
CASSKDEADTEAFF
>NA|18|TRBV5-1|TRBJ2-7
CASSLETRVLPYSYEQYF
>TRBD2|17|TRBV7-6|TRBJ2-5
CASRARSAGGFQETQYF
>NA|17|TRBV5-6|TRBJ2-6
CASSIGPGFSGANVLTF
>NA|13|TRBV7-9|TRBJ1-4
CASTRGPGEKLFF
>NA|17|TRBV19|TRBJ1-5
CASSYSRTKNSNQPQHF
>TRBD1|16|TRBV6-5|TRBJ1-2
CASSYSEDRRNYGYTF
>TRBD2|16|TRBV4-3|TRBJ2-2
CASSPHSGREAGELFF
>NA|16|TRBV5-5|TRBJ2-7
CASSSKAYPSSNEQYF
>TRBD1|15|TRBV20-1|TRBJ1-4
CSAQLQQGAREKLFF
>TRBD2|16|TRBV12-3/TRBV12-4|TRBJ2-7
CASSLTGTSGSHEQYF
>NA|16|TRBV14|TRBJ1-5
CASSPGGGQTDQPQHF
>TRBD2|19|TRBV7-9|TRBJ2-3
CASSTTSGRLRGEADTQYF
>NA|15|TRBV5-5|TRBJ2-7
CASSLDRDSPYEQYF
>TRBD2|17|TRBV9|TRBJ2-1
CASSAERLAGEGNEQFF
>NA|16|TRBV5-6|TRBJ2-7
CASSLDGVRLTYEQYF
>NA|14|TRBV5-4|TRBJ1-2
CASSLRGTYYGYTF
>NA|14|TRBV12-3/TRBV12-4|TRBJ2-2
CASSLSENTGELFF